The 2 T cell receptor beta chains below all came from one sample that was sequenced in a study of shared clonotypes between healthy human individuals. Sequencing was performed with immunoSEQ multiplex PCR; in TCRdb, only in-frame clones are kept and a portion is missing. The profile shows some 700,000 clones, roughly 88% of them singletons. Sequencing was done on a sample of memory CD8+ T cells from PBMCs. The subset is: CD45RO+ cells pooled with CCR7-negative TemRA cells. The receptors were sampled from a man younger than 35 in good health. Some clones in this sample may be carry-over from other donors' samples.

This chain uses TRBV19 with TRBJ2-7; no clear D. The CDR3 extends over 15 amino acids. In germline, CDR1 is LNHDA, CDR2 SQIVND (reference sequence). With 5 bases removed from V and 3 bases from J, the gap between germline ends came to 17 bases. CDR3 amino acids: CASSVLSGSNYEQYF. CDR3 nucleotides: TGTGCCAGTAGTGTGCTCTCAGGCTCCAACTACGAGCAGTACTTC.

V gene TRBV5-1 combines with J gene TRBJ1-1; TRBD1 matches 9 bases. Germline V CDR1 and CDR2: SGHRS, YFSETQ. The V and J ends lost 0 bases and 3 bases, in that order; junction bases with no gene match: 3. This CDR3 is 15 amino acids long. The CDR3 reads CASSLGDRADTEAFF. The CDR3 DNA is TGCGCCAGCAGCTTGGGGGACAGGGCAGACACTGAAGCTTTCTTT.